This T cell receptor (beta chain) stems from a study of shared clonotypes between healthy human individuals (dated by TCRdb to between 2020 and 2021). Regarding the complete study: Two women and three men aged 18 to 49 years were included in the cohort. For each donor, three plates each were used for CD4 naive and CD4 memory, two plates were used for CD8 naive, and one plate was used for CD8 memory. To estimate repertoire size and how much clonotype sharing occurs between individuals, the study deeply sequenced the blood TCR repertoires of 4 to 6 healthy adults. Different laboratories and diverse techniques were used to prepare libraries and sequence TCR repertoires, to increase sequencing depth and limit assay-specific biases. Leukapheresis yielded between about 0.85 and 10 billion PBMCs per donor.

For the CD8 naive samples, CD45RO-negative cells were positively selected for CCR7, yielding a CD45RA+CCR7+ population from which TemRA cells were excluded. The donors were healthy, HIV-negative adults with no recently reported acute infections or vaccinations. Every donor was a Caucasian adult living in Nashville, Tennessee, USA. Blood was collected by leukapheresis, and PBMCs were isolated by Ficoll-Histopaque density gradient centrifugation and then cryopreserved in liquid nitrogen vapor phase. Purity and quantity of every magnetically sorted T cell population were checked by analytical flow cytometry. From each sorted fraction, genomic DNA was isolated and quantified by UV absorbance on a Nanodrop 2000c. What the authors observed across the whole study: Pairwise subsampling indicated that sequencing depth was expected to affect the degree of clonotype sharing among donors. Rarefaction of sorted-subset datasets indicated incomplete sequencing despite the large sequencing depth. Sampling was restricted to blood, and TCR repertoires in tissue are likely to differ from TCR repertoires in blood. When four donors were compared, the shared fraction of clonotypes was about 5.2% for naive CD4, around 3.5% for naive CD8, 2.3% for memory CD4, and 0.35% to 0.5% for memory CD8. Clonotypes shared by all four sorted-subset donors showed higher generation probabilities than non-shared clonotypes. Because the study included a small number of donors, the genetic and exposure-history diversity represented was limited. Naive subsets generally had larger estimated clonotype richness than memory subsets.

Using the deep immunoSEQ assay, multiplex PCR amplified TCR CDR3 regions from genomic DNA. Genomic DNA extracted from each cell subset was distributed evenly over all wells of several immunoSEQ 96-well plates, and each plate served as one replicate. For sorted subsets, 200 to 250 ng of genomic DNA, equivalent to around 29,000 T cell genomes, went into each replicate PCR. Purified libraries were measured with a Qubit 3.0 fluorometer, size-checked on a Bioanalyzer 2100, and measured again with the KAPA Library Quantification kit. Every immunoSEQ 96-well plate was sequenced on a separate single-read 150-cycle Illumina NextSeq 550 flow cell. Regarding the original processing steps: Because the immunoSEQ output included only junctional sequences and no quality scores, the filtering could not be the same as the filtering used for full-length reads. To assign V/J genes and CDR3, sequences were annotated against IMGT germline references using PyIR, a Python wrapper for IgBLAST v1.9. Reads were filtered out if the reads had weak V/J assignments (E-value above 1e-6), no CDR3, stop codons, out-of-frame junctions, or ambiguous translated residues. A V3J clonotype was defined by an identical inferred V gene, J gene, and CDR3 amino acid sequence. To compute the percentage overlap between repertoires, the number of shared unique clonotypes was divided by the size of the smaller repertoire. Repertoire richness was assessed with RTK rarefaction, the Chao1 estimator, and Recon v2.1 estimates of unobserved clonotypes. Generation probabilities were computed with OLGA for all TCRbeta clonotypes obtained by the gDNA method from several donors. TCRdb holds this immuneACCESS table with in-frame rearrangements only. Some clones are missing; in checked studies, unresolved V genes explain under half, and the rest has no known cause. That table furnishes V, J and clone size, whereas the DNA furnished D and trimming. The sample has about 2.1 million clones on record, 90% to 95% of them singletons. The top ten hold more than 1.5% of the sample.

Concerning this clone: Its antigen is currently not known. There are no base qualities to consult, and no much larger clone falls within one base.

Looking up the germline V gene yields CDR1 SGHVS and CDR2 FNYEAQ. Between the V and J ends, shortened by 6 bases and 3 bases respectively, the junction contains 11 bases. The CDR3 has 14 amino acids, counting the end cysteine and phenylalanine. Of the read, only the CDR3 DNA is kept; its 42 bases are in frame from base 1. The chain links TRBV7-6 with TRBJ2-2; possibly the D gene is TRBD1, per 5 matching bases. Sequencing input: naive CD8+ T cells from PBMCs. The sample's cell subset or site, from its label and the paper: CD45RA+CCR7+. The sequence came from a man younger than 30 in good health. Some clones in this sample may be carry-over from other donors' samples. The sequence in DNA is TGTGCCAGCAGAGACAGAGAATACACCGGGGAGCTGTTTTTT. Its protein is CASRDREYTGELFF.